The clone carrying this T cell receptor beta chain has just one count. A read error may be the cause here, since a much bigger clone is one base away. This record comes from a study of blood T cells in healthy people across ages. With a J-beta primer mix and a sample-barcoded 5' primer, a second PCR ran 7 to 11 cycles. TCRdb processed the 5' RACE reads anew with MiXCR; each CDR3 protein has one entry. The sample yields approximately 600,000 distinct CDR3 sequences, roughly 53% seen once. V gave up 5 bases and J gave up 7 bases, with 27 bases separating them. CDR1 is LNHNV, CDR2 YYDKDF, per germline (reference sequence). The CDR3 consists of 17 residues. Sample donors were healthy Caucasian individuals that came from Russia, aged about 6 to 95. Staff drew 8 to 10 milliliters of peripheral blood from each donor.

The rearrangement links TRBV15 to TRBJ2-7; tentatively, D is TRBD2 (6 bases). Sequences were obtained from blood. This TCR came from a man aged 60-69 years in good health. This CDR3 reads CATSGRTGGANYNEQYF. In DNA, the CDR3 is TGTGCCACCAGCGGCCGGACTGGCGGGGCTAACTACAATGAGCAGTACTTC.